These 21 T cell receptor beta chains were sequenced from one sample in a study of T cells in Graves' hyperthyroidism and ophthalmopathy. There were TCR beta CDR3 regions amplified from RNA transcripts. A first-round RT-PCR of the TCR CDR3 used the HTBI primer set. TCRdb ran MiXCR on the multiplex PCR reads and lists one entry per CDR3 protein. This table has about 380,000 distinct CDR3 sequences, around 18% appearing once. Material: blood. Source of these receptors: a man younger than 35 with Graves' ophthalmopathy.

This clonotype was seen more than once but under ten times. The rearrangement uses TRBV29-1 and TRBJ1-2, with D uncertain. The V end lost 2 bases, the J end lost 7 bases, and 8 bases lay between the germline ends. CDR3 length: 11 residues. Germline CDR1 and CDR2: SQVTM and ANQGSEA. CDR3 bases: TGCAGCGTTGAAAGCCTTACTGGCTACACCTTC. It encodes CSVESLTGYTF.

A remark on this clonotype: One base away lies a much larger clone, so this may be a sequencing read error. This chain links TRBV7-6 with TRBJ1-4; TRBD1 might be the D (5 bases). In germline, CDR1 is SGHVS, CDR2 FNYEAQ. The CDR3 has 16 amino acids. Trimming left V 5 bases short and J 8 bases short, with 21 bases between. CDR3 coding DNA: TGTGCCAGCAGCACGAGCCCGGGACGGGGAAACGAAAAACTGTTTTTT. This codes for CASSTSPGRGNEKLFF.

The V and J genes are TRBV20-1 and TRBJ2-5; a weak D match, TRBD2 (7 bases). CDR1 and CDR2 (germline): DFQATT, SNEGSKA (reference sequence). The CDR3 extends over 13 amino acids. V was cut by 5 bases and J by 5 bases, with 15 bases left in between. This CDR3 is CSAYGGAGETQYF. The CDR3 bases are TGCAGTGCTTATGGGGGGGCCGGGGAGACCCAGTACTTC.

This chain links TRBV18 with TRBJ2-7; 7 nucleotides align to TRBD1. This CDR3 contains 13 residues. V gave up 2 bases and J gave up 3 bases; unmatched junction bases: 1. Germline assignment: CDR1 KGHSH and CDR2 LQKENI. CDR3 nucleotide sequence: TGTGCCAGCTCACCATACAGGGGCTACGAGCAGTACTTC. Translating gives CASSPYRGYEQYF.

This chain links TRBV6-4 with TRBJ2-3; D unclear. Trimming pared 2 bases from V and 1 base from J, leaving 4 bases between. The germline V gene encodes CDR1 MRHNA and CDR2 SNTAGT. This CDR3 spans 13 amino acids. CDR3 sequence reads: CASSDTRTDTQYF. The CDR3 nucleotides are TGTGCCAGCAGTGACACTCGCACAGATACGCAGTATTTT.

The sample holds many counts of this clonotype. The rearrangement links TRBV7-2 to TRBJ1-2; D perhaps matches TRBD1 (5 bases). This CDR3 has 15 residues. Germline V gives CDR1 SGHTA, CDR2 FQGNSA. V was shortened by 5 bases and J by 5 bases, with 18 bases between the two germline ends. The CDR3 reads CASSLGGPIGYGYTF. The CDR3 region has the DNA TGTGCCAGCAGCCTGGGGGGACCCATTGGGTATGGCTACACCTTC.

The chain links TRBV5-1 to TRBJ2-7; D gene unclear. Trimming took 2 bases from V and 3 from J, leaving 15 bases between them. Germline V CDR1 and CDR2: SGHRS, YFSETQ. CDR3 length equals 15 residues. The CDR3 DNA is TGCGCCAGCAGCTTCTTTAGCCAGGACCTCTACGAGCAGTACTTC. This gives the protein CASSFFSQDLYEQYF. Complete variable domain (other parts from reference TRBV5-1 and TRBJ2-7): KAGVTQTPRYLIKTRGQQVTLSCSPISGHRSVSWYQQTPGQGLQFLFEYFSETQRNKGNFPGRFSGRQFSNSRSEMNVSTLELGDSALYLCASSFFSQDLYEQYFGPGTRLTVT.

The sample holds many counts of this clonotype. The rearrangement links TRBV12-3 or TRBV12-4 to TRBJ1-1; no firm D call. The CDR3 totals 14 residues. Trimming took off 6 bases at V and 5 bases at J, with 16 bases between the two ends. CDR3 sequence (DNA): TGTGCCAGCAGCCCGGCTCCTACGGGAACTGAAGCTTTCTTT. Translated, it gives CASSPAPTGTEAFF.

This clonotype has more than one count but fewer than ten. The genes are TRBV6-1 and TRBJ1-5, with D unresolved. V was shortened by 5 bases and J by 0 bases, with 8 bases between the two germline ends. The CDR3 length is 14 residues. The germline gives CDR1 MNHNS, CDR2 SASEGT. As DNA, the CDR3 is TGTGCCAGCAGTTTAGACTCTAGCAATCAGCCCCAGCATTTT. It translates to CASSLDSSNQPQHF.

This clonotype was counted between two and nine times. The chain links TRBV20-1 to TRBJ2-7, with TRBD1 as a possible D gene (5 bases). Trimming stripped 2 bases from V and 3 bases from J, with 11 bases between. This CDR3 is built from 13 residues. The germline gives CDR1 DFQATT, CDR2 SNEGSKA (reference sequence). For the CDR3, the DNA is TGCAGTGCTAGACCGCGAAGGGGCTACGAGCAGTACTTC. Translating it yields CSARPRRGYEQYF.

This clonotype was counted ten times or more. The CDR3 DNA reads as TGTGCCAGCAGTGGGACAGGGATCCTCGGCTACACCTTC. It yields the protein CASSGTGILGYTF. This chain connects TRBV2 to TRBJ1-2, with 8 bases identical to TRBD1. Germline assignment: CDR1 SNHLY and CDR2 FYNNEI. There are 13 residues in the CDR3. The V and J ends lost 4 bases and 8 bases, in that order; junction bases with no gene match: 6.

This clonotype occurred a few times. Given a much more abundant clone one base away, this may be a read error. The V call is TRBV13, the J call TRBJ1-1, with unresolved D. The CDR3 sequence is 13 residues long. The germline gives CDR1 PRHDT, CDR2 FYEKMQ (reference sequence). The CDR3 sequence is CASNLEGMTEAFF. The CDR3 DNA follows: TGTGCCAGCAACTTAGAGGGTATGACTGAAGCTTTCTTT.

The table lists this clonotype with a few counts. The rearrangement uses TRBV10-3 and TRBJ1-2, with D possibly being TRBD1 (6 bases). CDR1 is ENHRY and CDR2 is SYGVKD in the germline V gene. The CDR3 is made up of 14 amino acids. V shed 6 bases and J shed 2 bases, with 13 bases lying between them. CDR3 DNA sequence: TGTGCCATCAGCTCGCTAGGGGGGAACTATGGCTACACCTTC. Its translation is CAISSLGGNYGYTF.

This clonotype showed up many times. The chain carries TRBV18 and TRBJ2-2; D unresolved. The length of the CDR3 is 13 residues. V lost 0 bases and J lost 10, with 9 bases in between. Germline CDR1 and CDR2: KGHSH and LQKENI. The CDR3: CASSPPGTQELFF. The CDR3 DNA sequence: TGTGCCAGCTCACCACCCGGAACCCAGGAGCTGTTTTTT.

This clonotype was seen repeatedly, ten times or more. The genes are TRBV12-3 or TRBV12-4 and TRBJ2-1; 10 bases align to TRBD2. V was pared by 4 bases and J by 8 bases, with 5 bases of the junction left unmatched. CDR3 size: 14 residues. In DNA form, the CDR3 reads TGTGCCAGCAGTTCTTTAGCGGGGGGCGATGAGCAGTTCTTC. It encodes CASSSLAGGDEQFF.

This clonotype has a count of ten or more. This CDR3 reads CASIDTKNSPLHF. Written as DNA, the CDR3 is TGTGCCAGCATCGACACCAAAAATTCACCCCTCCACTTT. This chain connects TRBV2 to TRBJ1-6; D remains unclear. The CDR3 sequence is 13 residues long. Trimming took off 7 bases at V and 7 bases at J, with 11 bases between the two ends. The V gene's germline CDR1 is SNHLY and CDR2 FYNNEI.

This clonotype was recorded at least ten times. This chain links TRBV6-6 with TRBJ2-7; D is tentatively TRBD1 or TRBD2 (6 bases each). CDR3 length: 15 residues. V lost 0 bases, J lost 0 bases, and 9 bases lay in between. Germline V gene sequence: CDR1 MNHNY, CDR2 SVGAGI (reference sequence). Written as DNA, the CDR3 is TGTGCCAGCAGTTACTCGGGGGGCAGCTCCTACGAGCAGTACTTC. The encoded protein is CASSYSGGSSYEQYF.

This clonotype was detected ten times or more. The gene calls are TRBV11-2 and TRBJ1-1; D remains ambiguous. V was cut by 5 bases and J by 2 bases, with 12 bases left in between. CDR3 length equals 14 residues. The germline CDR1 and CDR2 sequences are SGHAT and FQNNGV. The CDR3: CASSTPSPNTEAFF. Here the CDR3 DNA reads TGTGCCAGCAGCACCCCCAGTCCAAACACTGAAGCTTTCTTT.

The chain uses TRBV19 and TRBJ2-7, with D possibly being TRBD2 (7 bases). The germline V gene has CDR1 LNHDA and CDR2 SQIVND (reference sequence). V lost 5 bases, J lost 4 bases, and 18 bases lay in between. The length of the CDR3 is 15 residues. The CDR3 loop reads CASSPYRGAFYEQYF. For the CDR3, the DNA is TGTGCCAGTAGTCCCTACCGGGGGGCGTTTTACGAGCAGTACTTC. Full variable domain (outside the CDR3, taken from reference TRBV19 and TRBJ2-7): DGGITQSPKYLFRKEGQNVTLSCEQNLNHDAMYWYRQDPGQGLRLIYYSQIVNDFQKGDIAEGYSVSREKKESFPLTVTSAQKNPTAFYLCASSPYRGAFYEQYFGPGTRLTVT.

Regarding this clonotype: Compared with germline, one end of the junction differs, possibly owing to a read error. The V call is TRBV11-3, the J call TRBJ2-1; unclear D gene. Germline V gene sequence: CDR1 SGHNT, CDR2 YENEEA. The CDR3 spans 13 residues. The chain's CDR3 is CASSLHKNDDQFF. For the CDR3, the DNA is TGTGCCAGCAGCTTACATAAGAACGATGACCAGTTCTTC.

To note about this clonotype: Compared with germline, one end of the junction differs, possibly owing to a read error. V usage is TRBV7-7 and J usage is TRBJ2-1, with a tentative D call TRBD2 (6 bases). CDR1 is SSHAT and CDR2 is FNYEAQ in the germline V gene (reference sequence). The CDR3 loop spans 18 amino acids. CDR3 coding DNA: TGCGCCAGCAGCCGACAACCGGGAGCCCAAAATCCGCTCGATGAGCAGTTCTTC. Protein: CASSRQPGAQNPLDEQFF.